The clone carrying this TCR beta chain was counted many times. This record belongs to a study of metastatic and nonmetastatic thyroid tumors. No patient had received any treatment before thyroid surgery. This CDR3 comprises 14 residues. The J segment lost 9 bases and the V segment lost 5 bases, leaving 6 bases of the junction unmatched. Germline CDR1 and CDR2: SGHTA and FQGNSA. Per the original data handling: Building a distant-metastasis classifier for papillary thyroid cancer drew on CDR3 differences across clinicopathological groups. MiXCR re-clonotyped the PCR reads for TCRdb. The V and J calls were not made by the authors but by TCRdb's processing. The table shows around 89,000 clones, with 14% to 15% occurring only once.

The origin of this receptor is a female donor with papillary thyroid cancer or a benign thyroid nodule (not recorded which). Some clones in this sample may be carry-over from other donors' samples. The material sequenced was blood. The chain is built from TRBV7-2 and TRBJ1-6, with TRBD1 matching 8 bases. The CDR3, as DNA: TGTGCCAGCAGCAAGGACAGGGTGGCTTCACCCCTCCACTTT. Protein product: CASSKDRVASPLHF.